In this sample, the clone carrying this TCR beta chain turned up a few times. The antigen is not known. The sample is drawn from a study of T-cell memory formation after mild COVID-19. Study-wide findings and caveats: The finding that pre-infection memory included some responding clones suggested that cross-reactive memory joined. CD4+ bias marked clones expanding day 15 to 37, unlike balanced contracting clones.

This CDR3 is built from 15 residues. The germline CDR1 and CDR2 sequences are MGHRA and YSYEKL. With 1 base removed from V and 2 bases from J, the gap between germline ends came to 9 bases. 5'RACE primed at constant segments yielded TCR alpha and TCR beta cDNA libraries bearing sample barcodes and UMIs. From the 5' RACE reads, TCRdb called clonotypes with MiXCR, one entry per CDR3 protein. The sample records fewer than 90,000 distinct CDR3 sequences, over 10% being singletons. The source material was PBMCs or a T cell subset sorted from them (not recorded which). The rearrangement uses TRBV4-1 and TRBJ2-1; D possibly matches TRBD1 or TRBD2 (6 bases each). The TCR originated in a man between 18 and 35 years old who had mild COVID-19 (a few samples of this study predate the infection). Cell type and time point are not known. CDR3 sequence reads: CASSQGGAAYNEQFF. The DNA for the CDR3 is TGCGCCAGCAGCCAAGGGGGGGCGGCCTACAATGAGCAGTTCTTC.